Below are 3 T cell receptor beta chains sequenced from a single sample in a study of T cells in Graves' hyperthyroidism and ophthalmopathy. Amplification of TCR beta CDR3 regions was performed using RNA transcripts as template. Initially, a first-round RT-PCR of the TCR CDR3 employed the HTBI primer set. TCRdb re-analysed the multiplex PCR reads in MiXCR, keeping a single row per CDR3 protein. Of some 350,000 distinct CDR3 sequences listed, more than 15% were seen once; the top ten hold about a quarter. The sample comprised blood. All receptors come from a woman under 30 with Graves' hyperthyroidism that later progressed to Graves' ophthalmopathy.

The chain recombines TRBV18 with TRBJ2-2, with D possibly TRBD1 on 5 matching bases. V was clipped by 2 bases and J by 0 bases, with 10 bases between them. CDR3 length equals 16 residues. Per the germline V gene, CDR1 is KGHSH and CDR2 is LQKENI. Written as DNA, the CDR3 is TGTGCCAGCTCACCAAATGGGGCGCCGAACACCGGGGAGCTGTTTTTT. Its translation: CASSPNGAPNTGELFF.

The V call is TRBV6-5, the J call TRBJ2-3; 7 nucleotides line up with TRBD2. The V and J ends lost 7 bases and 1 base, in that order; junction bases with no gene match: 14. Germline V gene lookup returns CDR1 MNHEY and CDR2 SVGAGI. The length of the CDR3 is 17 residues. The CDR3, as DNA: TGTGCCAGCACTTTGCTCCCTCTTCGGGAGGGCACAGATACGCAGTATTTT. It is translated as CASTLLPLREGTDTQYF.

This clonotype was picked up many times. J is TRBJ2-4 and V is TRBV2; 7 positions agree with TRBD1. Germline-derived CDR1 and CDR2 are SNHLY and FYNNEI. The CDR3 consists of 16 residues. V gave up 5 bases and J gave up 4 bases; unmatched junction bases: 11. The CDR3 sequence: CASSRRQGTSKNIQYF. CDR3 bases: TGTGCCAGCAGTCGTAGACAGGGCACGAGTAAAAACATTCAGTACTTC.